A single T cell receptor beta chain is shown here with its context. This entry comes from a study of neoadjuvant anti-PD-1 for oral cavity cancer. CDR3 size: 16 residues. The V end was cut by 6 bases, the J end by 5 bases, with 23 bases between. The germline V gene has CDR1 MNHEY and CDR2 SMNVEV (reference sequence). Libraries were prepared by immunoSEQ multiplex PCR; TCRdb keeps only in-frame clonotypes and omits some of them. The repertoire holds around 32,000 clones, roughly 79% seen once, with around 3% in the top ten. The time point: after neoadjuvant nivolumab, at surgical resection. The TCR was taken from a person aged 35-79 years with oral cavity squamous cell carcinoma. The specimen comprised PBMCs, sampled after nivolumab (anti-PD-1) treatment. This sequence joins TRBV27 and TRBJ2-7; D is perhaps TRBD1 (6 bases). In DNA form, the CDR3 reads TGTGCCAGCAGGCCTCACAGGGTCCCCCAGAAGAACGAGCAGTACTTC. It specifies CASRPHRVPQKNEQYF.